A selection of T cell receptor beta chains follows, all from one sample in a study of identical twins. TCRdb reprocessed the 5' RACE reads with MiXCR, giving one entry per CDR3 protein. This table has approximately 620,000 distinct CDR3 sequences, 8.6% appearing once. This sample also appeared in a second study, on yellow fever vaccine responses in identical twins.

Sequencing used PBMCs. The source of these receptors is a woman between 18 and 29 years old in good health. CDR3s include the opening cysteine and the closing phenylalanine or tryptophan. The order of the fields is J gene, clone size, V gene, CDR3 length, D gene, CDR3 DNA, CDR3 protein. D genes are given only for firm matches. A row's size may be missing; if present it is once, few, many or a size class.

>TRBJ2-3|many|TRBV7-9|16|TRBD1
TGTGCCAGCAGCTTGGCCGGGACAGGTACCACAGATACGCAGTATTTT
CASSLAGTGTTDTQYF
>TRBJ2-3|few|TRBV6-1|14|NA
TGTGCCAGCAGTCGGGACATACGCACAGATACGCAGTATTTT
CASSRDIRTDTQYF
>TRBJ2-5|few|TRBV5-1|15|NA
TGCGCCAGCAGCTTGGCCCTAGAGAGGGGGGAGACCCAGTACTTC
CASSLALERGETQYF
>TRBJ1-3|NA|TRBV20-1|17|TRBD1
TGCAGTGCTAAGACGTTTCCGGGACAGGGGGCTGGAAACACCATATATTTT
CSAKTFPGQGAGNTIYF
>TRBJ2-2|few|TRBV4-2|17|NA
NA
CASSQGDTFGSTGELFF
>TRBJ2-7|NA|TRBV12-3/TRBV12-4|16|TRBD2
TGTGCCAGCAGCCCATCGGGGGGGCTCCTTTCCTACGAGCAGTACTTC
CASSPSGGLLSYEQYF
>TRBJ2-7|NA|TRBV28|13|TRBD1
TGTGCCAGCAGAGAACAGGGGAACCACGAGCAGTACTTC
CASREQGNHEQYF
>TRBJ1-5|many|TRBV27|14|TRBD1
TGTGCCAGCAGACCGGGACAGACCAATCAGCCCCAGCATTTT
CASRPGQTNQPQHF
>TRBJ2-7|NA|TRBV7-9|16|NA
TGTGCCAGCAGCTCTCCGCTTGGGGGGATAGACTACGAGCAGTACTTC
CASSSPLGGIDYEQYF
>TRBJ2-3|few|TRBV20-1|15|TRBD2
TGCAGTGCTAGAGTAGCGGGAATGAACACAGATACGCAGTATTTT
CSARVAGMNTDTQYF
>TRBJ2-3|few|TRBV20-1|14|TRBD2
TGCAGTGCTAGTAAGGCGGGAGGGCGAGATACGCAGTATTTT
CSASKAGGRDTQYF
>TRBJ2-7|few|TRBV12-3/TRBV12-4|14|NA
TGTGCCAGCAGTGGGGGGACCCGGTCCTACGAGCAGTACTTC
CASSGGTRSYEQYF
>TRBJ2-7|NA|TRBV4-3|17|NA
TGCGCCAGCAGCCCCACCGTTTCGGGATCGAGCTCCTACGAGCAGTACTTC
CASSPTVSGSSSYEQYF
>TRBJ2-3|NA|TRBV7-3|15|NA
TGTGCCAGCGGGATGGGCGTCGGATACACAGATACGCAGTATTTT
CASGMGVGYTDTQYF
>TRBJ2-5|few|TRBV6-2/TRBV6-3|16|TRBD2
TGTGCCAGCAGTTCCCGGGAGCTAGCGGCAAAAGAGACCCAGTACTTC
CASSSRELAAKETQYF
>TRBJ2-3|many|TRBV9|13|NA
TGTGCCAGCAGCGTCTGGCCGGGAGATACGCAGTATTTT
CASSVWPGDTQYF
>TRBJ2-7|few|TRBV7-2|15|TRBD2
TGTGCCAGCAGCTTTTCAGCGGGGGGAACCTACGAGCAGTACTTC
CASSFSAGGTYEQYF
>TRBJ2-7|once|TRBV18|14|NA
TGTGCCAGCTCACCACCGAGGACCCCCTACGAGCAGTACTTC
CASSPPRTPYEQYF
>TRBJ2-3|few|TRBV7-9|15|TRBD2
TGTGCCAGCAGCATACTAGCGGGGTACACAGATACGCAGTATTTT
CASSILAGYTDTQYF
>TRBJ1-1|many|TRBV5-1|14|NA
TGCGCCAGCAGCTCACAGGGACCTAACACTGAAGCTTTCTTT
CASSSQGPNTEAFF
>TRBJ2-5|many|TRBV12-3/TRBV12-4|14|NA
TGTGCCAGCAGTCCTACTAGCTCGAGGGAGACCCAGTACTTC
CASSPTSSRETQYF
>TRBJ1-3|NA|TRBV6-1|14|TRBD1
TGTGCCAGCAGCATTGACAGGGCTGGAAACACCATATATTTT
CASSIDRAGNTIYF
>TRBJ2-7|many|TRBV5-1|17|TRBD1
TGCGCCAGCAGCGTTGACAGGGGGCAAGTGTATACGTACGAGCAGTACTTC
CASSVDRGQVYTYEQYF
>TRBJ2-7|many|TRBV7-9|15|NA
TGTGCCAGCACTAAACGGGGTGGGGGGACCTACGAGCAGTACTTC
CASTKRGGGTYEQYF
>TRBJ2-1|many|TRBV6-2/TRBV6-3|15|TRBD1
TGTGCCAGCAGTTACGACGGGACAGGGTTCAATGAGCAGTTCTTC
CASSYDGTGFNEQFF
>TRBJ1-5|few|TRBV12-3/TRBV12-4|12|NA
TGTGCCAGCAGTTTTGGGGGAGGACCCCAGCATTTT
CASSFGGGPQHF
>TRBJ2-3|few|TRBV7-9|22|TRBD2
TGTGCCAGCAGCTTAGCCCAGACTAGCGGGGGGTTAACCGCGAAGGTCACAGATACGCAGTATTTT
CASSLAQTSGGLTAKVTDTQYF
>TRBJ1-5|NA|TRBV29-1|15|NA
TGCAGCGTTGAAGAGGAGGCGGATTCCGATCAGCCCCAGCATTTT
CSVEEEADSDQPQHF